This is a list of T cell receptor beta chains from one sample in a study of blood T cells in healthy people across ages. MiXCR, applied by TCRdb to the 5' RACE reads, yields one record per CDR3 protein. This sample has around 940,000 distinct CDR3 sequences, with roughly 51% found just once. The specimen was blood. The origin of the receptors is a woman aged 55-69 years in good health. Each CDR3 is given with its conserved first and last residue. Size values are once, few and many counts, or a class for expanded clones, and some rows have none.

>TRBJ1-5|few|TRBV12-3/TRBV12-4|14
CASSEVGSNQPQHF
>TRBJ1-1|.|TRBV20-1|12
CSAGDRVDEAFF
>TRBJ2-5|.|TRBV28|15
CASSNRGTATEEQYF
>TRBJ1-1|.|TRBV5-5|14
CASSQTGLHTEAFF
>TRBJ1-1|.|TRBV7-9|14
CASSLTMSGSEAFF
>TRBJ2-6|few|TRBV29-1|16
CSARDREPSGANVLTF
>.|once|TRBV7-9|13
CASSVEFWGEQYF
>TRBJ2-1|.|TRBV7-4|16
CASSSPGLAGGNEQFF
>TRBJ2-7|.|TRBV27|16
CASSYGITLGVNEQYF
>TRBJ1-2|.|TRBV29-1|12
CCLRGQGGGYTF
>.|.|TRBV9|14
CASSVGENRETQYF
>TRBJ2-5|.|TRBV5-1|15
CASSFSPTGQETQYF
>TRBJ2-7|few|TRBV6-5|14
CASSYSRESYEQYF
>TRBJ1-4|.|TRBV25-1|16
CASSEFSGQGTEKLFF
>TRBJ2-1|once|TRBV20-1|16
CSARRASGRLVSEQFF
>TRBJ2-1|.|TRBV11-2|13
CASSGPGGNEQFF
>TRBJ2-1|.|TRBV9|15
CASSGIAGGQGGQFF
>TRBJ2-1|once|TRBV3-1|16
CASSQATSGRYNEQFF
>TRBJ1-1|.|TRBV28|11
CATRTLGEAFF
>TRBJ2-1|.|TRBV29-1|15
CSAQDRGSSYNEQFF